The 9 T cell receptor beta chains reported below all come from one sample, sequenced in a study of human T cells and chemical hapten exposure. Time point of the sample: patch test 2, 6 weeks after DPC sensitization. Treatment denoted: therapeutic diphenylcyclopropenone sensitization with weekly scalp DPC. TCRdb re-analysed the RACE reads in MiXCR, keeping a single row per CDR3 protein. The top ten hold 5.5% to 7% of the sample, which has 25,000 to 30,000 distinct CDR3 sequences, approximately 9% seen once. The specimen was whole blood, collected in connection with sensitization to the hapten diphenylcyclopropenone (DPC). The receptors stem from a man aged 25-40 years with alopecia areata. Some clones in this sample may be carry-over from other donors' samples.

This chain links TRBV7-2 with TRBJ1-6, with unresolved D. This CDR3 is built from 12 residues. CDR1 and CDR2 from the germline V gene are SGHTA and FQGNSA. V lost 4 bases to trimming and J lost 7 bases, with 5 bases between them. CDR3 coding DNA: TGTGCCAGCAGCTCGAAAAATTCACCCCTCCACTTT. As protein: CASSSKNSPLHF.

This clonotype was seen more than once but under ten times. The chain links TRBV6-2 or TRBV6-3 to TRBJ1-6; D perhaps matches TRBD1 (6 bases). Germline V gives CDR1 MNHEY, CDR2 SVGEGT. V lost 5 bases, J lost 3 bases, and 11 bases lay in between. The CDR3 contains 15 residues. CDR3 DNA: TGTGCCAGCAGTGTTGGGACACGCTATAATTCACCCCTCCACTTT. Translation gives CASSVGTRYNSPLHF.

This clonotype was counted at least ten times. The genes are TRBV12-3 or TRBV12-4 and TRBJ2-5, with 11 bases identical to TRBD2. This CDR3 has 16 residues. The junction had 10 bases not matched to a gene; V was cut back by 5 bases and J by 5 bases. CDR3 sequence reads: CASSTGASGRSETQYF. CDR3 DNA: TGTGCCAGCAGTACAGGGGCTAGCGGGAGGAGTGAGACCCAGTACTTC.

This clonotype was seen repeatedly, ten times or more. V gene TRBV12-3 or TRBV12-4 combines with J gene TRBJ1-5; D possibly corresponds to TRBD1 (5 bases). Trimming pared 7 bases from V and 6 bases from J, leaving 13 bases between. The CDR3 length is 13 residues. For the CDR3, the DNA is TGTGCCAGCACCCGGGACGTTCTTCAGCCCCAGCATTTT. Translated, it gives CASTRDVLQPQHF.

This clonotype appeared many times. CDR3 region: CSLEALAGETQYF. In DNA, the CDR3 is TGCAGCTTGGAGGCACTAGCGGGCGAGACCCAGTACTTC. The chain uses TRBV29-1 and TRBJ2-5; 9 positions match TRBD2. The V gene's germline CDR1 is SQVTM and CDR2 ANQGSEA. V was clipped by 8 bases and J by 5 bases; unmatched bases: 9. The CDR3 is 13 amino acids.

This clonotype was counted a few times. This chain joins TRBV11-2 and TRBJ2-2; 8 bases match TRBD2. Germline V gene lookup returns CDR1 SGHAT and CDR2 FQNNGV. This CDR3 comprises 14 residues. V lost 5 bases and J lost 7; bases outside the gene matches: 6. In DNA, the CDR3 is TGTGCCAGCAGCACCCGGACTAGCAGCGGGGAGCTGTTTTTT. It codes for CASSTRTSSGELFF.

This sequence joins TRBV20-1 and TRBJ1-1; D not certain. Germline V gene lookup returns CDR1 DFQATT and CDR2 SNEGSKA (reference sequence). The CDR3 loop spans 13 amino acids. Trimming stripped 0 bases from V and 8 bases from J, with 13 bases between. In DNA, the CDR3 is TGCAGTGCTAGAGATCGGGGAGAAGCCGAAGCTTTCTTT. Translation: CSARDRGEAEAFF.

With respect to this clonotype: The junction and the germline gene differ at one end; a read error may be behind it. This chain joins TRBV20-1 and TRBJ2-3, with D perhaps TRBD1 (5 bases). Germline V lookup: CDR1 DFQATT, CDR2 SNEGSKA (reference sequence). The CDR3 covers 14 residues. The CDR3 nucleotides read TGCAGTGCTAGAGATACGGTAGGGGCAGATATGCAGTATTTT. Residues: CSARDTVGADMQYF.

The V gene is TRBV12-3 or TRBV12-4, the J gene TRBJ1-1; D remains ambiguous. The V gene lost 6 bases and the J gene lost 4 bases, with 18 bases spanning the gap. The CDR3 spans 15 residues. The CDR3 loop reads CASRIEWERGTEAFF. The CDR3 nucleotides are TGTGCCAGCAGAATCGAGTGGGAACGGGGCACTGAAGCTTTCTTT.